This note documents a single TCR beta chain sequence. CDR1 is MNHEY, CDR2 SMNVEV, per germline (reference sequence). Trimming cost V 5 bases and J 4 bases; bases outside gene matches: 7. The CDR3 has 15 amino acids. This sample is part of a study of OX40 agonist ivuxolimab in advanced cancers. Study overall: A partial response was reached by three patients: one with hepatocellular carcinoma and two with cutaneous melanoma.

Profiling relied on immunoSEQ multiplex PCR, and the TCRdb table lists in-frame clones only, not all of them. The sample holds under 50,000 clones; approximately 84% are singletons and the top ten take 0.38%. Blood sampling was done at baseline, cycle 4 day 1, and cycle 7 day 1. The rearrangement links TRBV27 to TRBJ1-1; the match to TRBD1 covers 10 bases. The TCR originated in an adult with an advanced solid tumor such as melanoma, head and neck, liver or kidney cancer. Material: CD4+ or CD8+ T cells sorted from blood, obtained in a trial of the OX40 agonist ivuxolimab. CDR3 DNA sequence: TGTGCCAGCAGTCCGCACCGGACAGGGGGCACTGAAGCTTTCTTT. Encoded protein: CASSPHRTGGTEAFF.